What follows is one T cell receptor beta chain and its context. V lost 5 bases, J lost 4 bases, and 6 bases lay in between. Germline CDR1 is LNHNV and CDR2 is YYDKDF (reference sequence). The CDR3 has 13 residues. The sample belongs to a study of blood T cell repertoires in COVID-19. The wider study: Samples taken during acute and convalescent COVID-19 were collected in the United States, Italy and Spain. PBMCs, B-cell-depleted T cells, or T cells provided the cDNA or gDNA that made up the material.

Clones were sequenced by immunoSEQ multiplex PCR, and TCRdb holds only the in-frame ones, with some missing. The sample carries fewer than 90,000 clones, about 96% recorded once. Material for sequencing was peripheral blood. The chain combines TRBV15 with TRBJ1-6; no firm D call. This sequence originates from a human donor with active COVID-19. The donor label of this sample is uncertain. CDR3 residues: CATSPDYNSPLHF. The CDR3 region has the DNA TGTGCCACCAGCCCAGATTATAATTCACCCCTCCACTTT.